This T cell receptor beta chain is from a study of shared clonotypes between healthy human individuals (dated by TCRdb to 2019 to 2021). As for the study more broadly: The cohort comprised two women and a few men aged 18 to 49 years. For each donor, three plates each were used for CD4 naive and CD4 memory, two plates were used for CD8 naive, and one plate was used for CD8 memory. To estimate repertoire size and how much clonotypes are shared between individuals, the study performed deep sequencing of blood TCR repertoires from five healthy adults. Different laboratories and diverse techniques were used to prepare libraries and sequence TCR repertoires, to increase sequencing depth and limit assay-specific biases. Per donor, leukapheresis produced somewhere between about 0.8 and 9 billion PBMCs.

With respect to this clone: Its target antigen remains unknown. Base qualities are not at hand, and no much larger clone is one base apart.

The donors were healthy, HIV-negative adults with no recently reported acute infections or vaccinations. Only Caucasian adults living in Nashville, Tennessee, USA were represented among the donors. CD4+ T cells were enriched by magnetic negative selection, after which naive cells were positively selected on CD45RA and the negative fraction was taken as the memory subset. Blood was collected by leukapheresis, and PBMCs were isolated by Ficoll-Histopaque density gradient centrifugation and then cryopreserved in liquid nitrogen vapor phase. Analytical flow cytometry was used to check the purity and quantity of each magnetically sorted T cell population. From each sorted fraction, genomic DNA was isolated and quantified by UV absorbance on a Nanodrop 2000c. Here is what the overall study found, with its caveats: Naive subsets generally had larger estimated clonotype richness than memory subsets did. Clonotypes shared by all four sorted-subset donors showed higher generation probabilities than non-shared clonotypes. Pairwise subsampling led to the expectation that sequencing depth would affect the degree of clonotype sharing among donors. When a few donors were compared, the shared fraction of clonotypes was about 5% for naive CD4, over 3% for naive CD8, 2% to 2.5% for memory CD4, and 0.4% for memory CD8. Incomplete sequencing was indicated by rarefaction of sorted-subset datasets, despite the large sequencing depth. Sampling was restricted to blood, and TCR repertoires in tissue are likely to differ from TCR repertoires in blood. The small number of donors limited the genetic and exposure-history diversity represented.

At the junction V is shortened by 5 bases and J by 4 bases, with 14 bases in between. The germline V gene provides CDR1 MDHEN and CDR2 SYDVKM. The CDR3 numbers 14 residues from cysteine through phenylalanine. Only CDR3 DNA is held: 42 bases, read in frame from base 1. TCR CDR3 regions were amplified from genomic DNA by multiplex PCR using the deep immunoSEQ assay. Genomic DNA extracted from each cell subset was distributed evenly over all wells of several immunoSEQ 96-well plates, and each plate served as one replicate. Each replicate PCR for sorted subsets received around 0.2 ug genomic DNA, equal to about 30,000 T cell genomes. Purified libraries were measured with a Qubit 3.0 fluorometer, size-checked on a Bioanalyzer 2100, and measured again with the KAPA Library Quantification kit. Each immunoSEQ 96-well plate was sequenced on its own single-read 150-cycle Illumina NextSeq 550 flow cell. Under the source paper's analysis protocol: The immunoSEQ output contained only junctional sequences without quality scores, so filtering could not match that applied to full-length reads. Sequences were annotated with PyIR, a Python wrapper for IgBLAST v1.9, and V/J genes and CDR3 were assigned using IMGT germline references. Any read was removed if the V/J assignment was weak (E-value above 1e-6), the CDR3 was missing, or the read contained stop codons, out-of-frame junctions, or ambiguous translated residues. V3J clonotypes were defined as sequences sharing an identical inferred V gene, J gene, and CDR3 amino acid sequence. To compute the percentage overlap between repertoires, the number of shared unique clonotypes was divided by the size of the smaller repertoire. Richness of each repertoire was evaluated using RTK rarefaction, the Chao1 estimator, and Recon v2.1 estimates of unobserved clonotypes. OLGA was used to compute generation probabilities for all TCRbeta clonotypes that the gDNA method yielded from a handful of donors. TCRdb re-hosts the immuneACCESS table, in-frame sequences only. Its copies lack some clones; in the studies checked, an unresolved V gene accounts for under half of them, and the cause for the rest is not known. V and J calls plus clone size are reproduced from that table; the DNA served to infer D and trimming. This sample gives about 1.5 million clones in total; 95% to 99% of them show up just once. Less than 0.55% of the sample goes to the ten largest clones.

The chain uses TRBV28 and TRBJ1-1; a tentative D call is TRBD1 (6 bases match). The sample was naive CD4+ T cells sorted from blood. The label giving this sample's cell subset or site can be read as: CD45RA+ positively selected. This clonotype originated in a man aged 25-45 years in good health. CDR3 sequence: CASSKNRVITEAFF. The sequenced DNA is TGTGCCAGCAGTAAAAACAGGGTGATCACTGAAGCTTTCTTT. With the rest looked up from the reference TRBV28 and TRBJ1-1 genes rather than sequenced, the full variable domain is DVKVTQSSRYLVKRTGEKVFLECVQDMDHENMFWYRQDPGLGLRLIYFSYDVKMKEKGDIPEGYSVSREKKERFSLILESASTNQTSMYLCASSKNRVITEAFFGQGTRLTVV.